This T cell receptor (beta chain) was profiled in a study of T cell repertoires and HLA-DP antigens. In the study overall: Alloreactive CD4+ T cells targeted HLA-DP on transduced HeLa.

Amplification used primers for 54 TRBV and 13 TRBJ segments. The data were produced by immunoSEQ multiplex PCR, yet TCRdb's version contains in-frame clones alone and is incomplete. The sample has about 73,000 clones, roughly 77% seen once. Germline loops: CDR1 GTSNPN, CDR2 SVGIG (reference sequence). The length of the CDR3 is 19 residues. Trimming removed 5 bases from V and 0 bases from J; junction bases left unmatched: 14. This clone came up once. The antigen is unknown. Study-level points and caveats: No separate analysis of naive versus memory CD4+ cells was done. Sorted CD137+ clonality was around 0.36 for both alloantigens, versus around 0.037 pre-culture.

The chain combines TRBV30 with TRBJ2-1; 12 nucleotides match TRBD2. This receptor was taken from a man aged 55 to 70 in good health and CMV-seronegative. Material: CD4+ T cells from PBMCs. The CDR3 nucleotides read TGTGCCTGGCAAGGCCGAGGACTAGCGGGGACTAACTCCTACAATGAGCAGTTCTTC. The encoded protein is CAWQGRGLAGTNSYNEQFF.